The next 8 T cell receptor beta chains were all read from a single sample in a study of cytomegalovirus exposure and HLA in healthy donors. In the PCR, 60 Vbeta and 13 Jbeta primers were used. Sequenced by immunoSEQ multiplex PCR; TCRdb stores in-frame clones only, minus some. The table has around 180,000 clones, around three quarters seen once. Sequencing input: PBMCs. These receptors were collected from a man aged 35 to 55 in good health and CMV-seronegative.

The chain combines TRBV27 with TRBJ1-1, with 12 bases fitting TRBD1. The CDR3 runs to 15 residues. The germline gives CDR1 MNHEY, CDR2 SMNVEV (reference sequence). J gave up 5 bases and V 5 bases, and 6 bases lay outside the gene matches. The CDR3 is CASSPAGQGATEAFF. The CDR3 coding sequence is TGTGCCAGCAGTCCCGCGGGACAGGGGGCGACTGAAGCTTTCTTT.

This sequence joins TRBV5-1 and TRBJ2-7, with 12 bases that match TRBD2. The V segment lost 3 bases and the J segment 2 bases; nucleotides outside the gene matches: 6. The CDR3 has 16 residues. The germline CDR1 and CDR2 sequences are SGHRS and YFSETQ. CDR3 nucleotides: TGCGCCAGCAGCTCGGATCTAGCGGGAGGGCCCTACGAGCAGTACTTC. Its translation is CASSSDLAGGPYEQYF.

The CDR3 nucleotides are TGCGCCAGCAGCCAAGATGCCAGCGGGAGGGCACTCAAACCGTACTTC. Translated, it gives CASSQDASGRALKPYF. The chain links TRBV4-1 to TRBJ2-7, with 10 bases lining up with TRBD2. Germline V gene data show CDR1 as MGHRA and CDR2 as YSYEKL. The CDR3 is 16 amino acids. V lost 0 bases to trimming and J lost 12 bases; unmatched junction nucleotides: 14.

In DNA form, the CDR3 reads TGTGCCAGCAGACGGTACTACGAGCAGTACTTC. It codes for CASRRYYEQYF. This chain joins TRBV6-1 and TRBJ2-7, with D unresolved. Germline values: CDR1 MNHNS, CDR2 SASEGT. V was cut by 6 bases and J by 3 bases, with 6 bases left in between. The CDR3 has 11 amino acids.

This rearrangement joins TRBV12-5 to TRBJ2-5; 7 bases fit TRBD2. The CDR3 covers 15 residues. The germline V gene encodes CDR1 LGHNT and CDR2 FRNRAP. V was clipped by 5 bases and J by 1 base; unmatched bases: 7. The CDR3 coding sequence is TGTGCTAGTGGTCCGAAGTGGGGGGGCCAAGAGACCCAGTACTTC. Protein sequence: CASGPKWGGQETQYF.

V is TRBV19 and J is TRBJ2-1, with 13 bases lining up with TRBD2. CDR3 length equals 15 residues. Germline V gene sequence: CDR1 LNHDA, CDR2 SQIVND (reference sequence). V lost 5 bases to trimming and J lost 7 bases; unmatched junction nucleotides: 5. Written as DNA, the CDR3 is TGTGCCAGTAGTTTCCCGGGACTAGCGGGAAATGAGCAGTTCTTC. Residues: CASSFPGLAGNEQFF.

The chain uses TRBV5-1 and TRBJ1-1, with TRBD1 matching 11 bases. The CDR3 covers 17 residues. Germline CDR1 and CDR2: SGHRS and YFSETQ. V lost 0 bases to trimming and J lost 4 bases; unmatched junction nucleotides: 8. The CDR3 region is CASSLARTGGRGTEAFF. The CDR3, as DNA: TGCGCCAGCAGCTTGGCCCGGACAGGGGGCCGGGGCACTGAAGCTTTCTTT.

This chain uses TRBV7-3 with TRBJ2-3, with 10 bases fitting TRBD1. Germline CDR1 reads SGHTA; CDR2 reads FQGTGA. Trimming cost V 5 bases and J 5 bases; bases outside gene matches: 13. This CDR3 contains 17 residues. The chain's CDR3 is CASSMVGGTGVGDTQYF. The CDR3 nucleotides are TGTGCCAGCAGCATGGTGGGCGGGACAGGGGTAGGAGATACGCAGTATTTT. The full variable domain, its missing parts supplied by reference TRBV7-3 and TRBJ2-3, is GAGVSQTPSNKVTEKGKYVELRCDPISGHTALYWYRQSLGQGPEFLIYFQGTGAADDSGLPNDRFFAVRPEGSVSTLKIQRTERGDSAVYLCASSMVGGTGVGDTQYFGPGTRLTVL.